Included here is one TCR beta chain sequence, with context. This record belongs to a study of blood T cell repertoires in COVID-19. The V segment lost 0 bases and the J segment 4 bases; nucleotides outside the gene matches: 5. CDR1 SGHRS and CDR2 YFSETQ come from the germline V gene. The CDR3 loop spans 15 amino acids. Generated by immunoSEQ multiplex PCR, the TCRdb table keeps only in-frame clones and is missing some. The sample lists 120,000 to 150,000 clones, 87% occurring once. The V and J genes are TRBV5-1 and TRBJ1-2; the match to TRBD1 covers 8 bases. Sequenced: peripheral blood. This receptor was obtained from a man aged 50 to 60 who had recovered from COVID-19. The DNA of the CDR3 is TGCGCCAGCAGCTTGGCGGCAGGGGGCCGCTATGGCTACACCTTC. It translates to CASSLAAGGRYGYTF.